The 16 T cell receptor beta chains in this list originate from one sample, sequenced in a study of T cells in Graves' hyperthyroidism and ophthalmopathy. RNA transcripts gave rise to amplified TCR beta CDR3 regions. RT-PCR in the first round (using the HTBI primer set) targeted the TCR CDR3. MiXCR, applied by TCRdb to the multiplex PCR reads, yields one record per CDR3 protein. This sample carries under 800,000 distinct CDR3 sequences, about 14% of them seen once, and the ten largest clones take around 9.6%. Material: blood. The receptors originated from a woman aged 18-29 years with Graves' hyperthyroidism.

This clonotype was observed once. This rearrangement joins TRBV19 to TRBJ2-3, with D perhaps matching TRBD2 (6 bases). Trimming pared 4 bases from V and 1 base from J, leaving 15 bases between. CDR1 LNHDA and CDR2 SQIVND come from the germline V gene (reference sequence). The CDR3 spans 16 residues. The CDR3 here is CASSTRLERGTDTQYF. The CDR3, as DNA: TGTGCCAGTAGTACCCGTTTGGAGCGGGGCACAGATACGCAGTATTTT.

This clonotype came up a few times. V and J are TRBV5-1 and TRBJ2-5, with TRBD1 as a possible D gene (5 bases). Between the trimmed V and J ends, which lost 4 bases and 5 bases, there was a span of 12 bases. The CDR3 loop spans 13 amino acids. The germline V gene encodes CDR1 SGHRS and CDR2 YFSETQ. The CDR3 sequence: CASSPAGIETQYF. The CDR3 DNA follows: TGCGCCAGCAGCCCAGCAGGGATCGAGACCCAGTACTTC.

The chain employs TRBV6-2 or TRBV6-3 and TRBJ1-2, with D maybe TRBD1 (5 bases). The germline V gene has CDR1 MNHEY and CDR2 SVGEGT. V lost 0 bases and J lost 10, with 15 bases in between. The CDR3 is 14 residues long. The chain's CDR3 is CASSYSGTVESYTF. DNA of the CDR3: TGTGCCAGCAGTTACTCCGGGACGGTTGAGTCCTACACCTTC.

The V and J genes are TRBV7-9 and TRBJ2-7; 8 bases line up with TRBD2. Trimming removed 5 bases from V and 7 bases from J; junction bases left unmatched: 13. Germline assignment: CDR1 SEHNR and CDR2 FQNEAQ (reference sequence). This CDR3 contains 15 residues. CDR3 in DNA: TGTGCCAGCAGCATCTCCGGGACTAGGTTAGATGAGCAGTACTTC. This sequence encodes CASSISGTRLDEQYF.

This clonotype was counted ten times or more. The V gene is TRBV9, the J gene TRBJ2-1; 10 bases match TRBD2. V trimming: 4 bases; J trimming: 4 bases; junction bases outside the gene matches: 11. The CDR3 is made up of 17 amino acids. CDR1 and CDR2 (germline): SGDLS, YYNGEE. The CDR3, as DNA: TGTGCCAGCAGCACCGGGACTAGCGTCCATAGTTACAATGAGCAGTTCTTC. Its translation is CASSTGTSVHSYNEQFF. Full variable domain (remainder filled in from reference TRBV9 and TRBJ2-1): DSGVTQTPKHLITATGQRVTLRCSPRSGDLSVYWYQQSLDQGLQFLIQYYNGEERAKGNILERFSAQQFPDLHSELNLSSLELGDSALYFCASSTGTSVHSYNEQFFGPGTRLTVL.

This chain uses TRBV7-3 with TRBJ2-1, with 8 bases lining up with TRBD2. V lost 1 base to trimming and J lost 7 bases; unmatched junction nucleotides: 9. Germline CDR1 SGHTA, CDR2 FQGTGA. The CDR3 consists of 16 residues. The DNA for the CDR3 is TGTGCCAGCAGCTTAATCCGGGAGGGCCGTAGGAATGAGCAGTTCTTC. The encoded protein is CASSLIREGRRNEQFF.

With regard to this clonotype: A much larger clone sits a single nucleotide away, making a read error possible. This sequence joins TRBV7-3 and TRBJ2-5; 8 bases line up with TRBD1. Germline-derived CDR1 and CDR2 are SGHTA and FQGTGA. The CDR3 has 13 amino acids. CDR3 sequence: CVSSPRDRREQYF. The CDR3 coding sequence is TGTGTCAGCAGCCCTCGGGACAGGAGAGAGCAGTACTTC.

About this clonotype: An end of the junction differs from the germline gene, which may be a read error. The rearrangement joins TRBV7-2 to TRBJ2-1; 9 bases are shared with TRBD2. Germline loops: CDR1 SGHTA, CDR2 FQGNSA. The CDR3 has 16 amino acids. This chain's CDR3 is CASSLDGAGGYNEQSF. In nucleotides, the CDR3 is TGTGCCAGCAGCTTAGATGGCGCGGGAGGGTACAATGAGCAGTCCTTC.

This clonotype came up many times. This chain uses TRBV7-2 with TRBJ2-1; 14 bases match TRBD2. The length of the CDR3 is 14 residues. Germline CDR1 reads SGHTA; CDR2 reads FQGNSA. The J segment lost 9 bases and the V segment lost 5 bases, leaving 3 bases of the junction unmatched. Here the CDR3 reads CASSPGLAGVEQFF. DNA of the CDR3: TGTGCCAGCAGCCCGGGACTAGCGGGAGTTGAGCAGTTCTTC.

CDR3 in DNA: TGTGCCAGCAGCGTAGTAAGCGGGGCCAACGTCCTGACTTTC. Translating it yields CASSVVSGANVLTF. V gene TRBV9 combines with J gene TRBJ2-6; no firm D call. The ends were cut back, 0 bases at V and 4 bases at J, with 5 bases in the middle. There are 14 residues in the CDR3. The germline CDR1 and CDR2 sequences are SGDLS and YYNGEE.

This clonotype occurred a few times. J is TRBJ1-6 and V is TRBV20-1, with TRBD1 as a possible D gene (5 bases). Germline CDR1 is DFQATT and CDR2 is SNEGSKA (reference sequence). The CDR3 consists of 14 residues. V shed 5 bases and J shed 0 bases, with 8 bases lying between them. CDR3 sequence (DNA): TGCAGTGCTCCAGGGAGCTCCTATAATTCACCCCTCCACTTT. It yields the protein CSAPGSSYNSPLHF.

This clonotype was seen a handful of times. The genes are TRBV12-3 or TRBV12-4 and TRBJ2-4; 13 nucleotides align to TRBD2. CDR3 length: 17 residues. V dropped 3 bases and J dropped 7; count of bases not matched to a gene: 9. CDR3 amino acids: CASSFLRRLAGGNIQYF. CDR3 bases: TGTGCCAGCAGTTTTCTCAGACGACTAGCGGGAGGTAACATTCAGTACTTC.

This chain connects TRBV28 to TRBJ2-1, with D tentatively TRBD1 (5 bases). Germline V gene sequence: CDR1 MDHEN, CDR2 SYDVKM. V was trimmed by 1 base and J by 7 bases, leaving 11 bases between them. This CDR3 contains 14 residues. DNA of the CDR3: TGTGCCAGCAGTTTATTTACAGGTTTTAATGAGCAGTTCTTC. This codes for CASSLFTGFNEQFF.

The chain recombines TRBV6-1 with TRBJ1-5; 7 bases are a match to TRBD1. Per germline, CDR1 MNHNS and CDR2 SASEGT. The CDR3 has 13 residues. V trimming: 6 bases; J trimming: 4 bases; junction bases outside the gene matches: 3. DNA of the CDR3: TGTGCCAGCAGGAGGGGGCAGAATCAGCCCCAGCATTTT. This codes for CASRRGQNQPQHF.

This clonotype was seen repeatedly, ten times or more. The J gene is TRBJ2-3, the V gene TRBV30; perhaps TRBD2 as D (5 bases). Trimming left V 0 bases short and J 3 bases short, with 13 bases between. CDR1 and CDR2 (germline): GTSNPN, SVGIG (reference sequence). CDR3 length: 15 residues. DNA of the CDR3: TGTGCCTGGAGTGTTAATAGCGCTGCGACAGATACGCAGTATTTT. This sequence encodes CAWSVNSAATDTQYF.

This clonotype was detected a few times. In nucleotides, the CDR3 is TGTGCCAGCAGCCAAGTACAGGGGGCAGATACGCAGTATTTT. Residues: CASSQVQGADTQYF. The genes are TRBV14 and TRBJ2-3; 8 positions match TRBD1. CDR1 is SGHDN, CDR2 FVKESK, per germline. This CDR3 has 14 amino acids. Losses at the gene ends were 1 base for V and 4 bases for J; bases not matched to a gene: 1.